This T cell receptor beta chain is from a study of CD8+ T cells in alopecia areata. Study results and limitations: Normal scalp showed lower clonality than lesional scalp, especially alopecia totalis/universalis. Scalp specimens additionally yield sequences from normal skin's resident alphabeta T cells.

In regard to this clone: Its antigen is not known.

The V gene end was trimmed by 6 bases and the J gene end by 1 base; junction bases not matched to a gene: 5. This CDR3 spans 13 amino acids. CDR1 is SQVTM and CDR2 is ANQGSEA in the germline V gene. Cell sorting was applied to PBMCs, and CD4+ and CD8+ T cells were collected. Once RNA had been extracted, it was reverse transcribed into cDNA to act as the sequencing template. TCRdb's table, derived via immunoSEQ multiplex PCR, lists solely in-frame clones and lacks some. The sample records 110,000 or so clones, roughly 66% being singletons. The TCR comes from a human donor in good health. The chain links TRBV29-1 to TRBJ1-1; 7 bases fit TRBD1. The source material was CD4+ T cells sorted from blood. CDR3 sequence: CSVRDSGNTEAFF. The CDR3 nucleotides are TGCAGCGTCCGGGACAGTGGGAACACTGAAGCTTTCTTT.